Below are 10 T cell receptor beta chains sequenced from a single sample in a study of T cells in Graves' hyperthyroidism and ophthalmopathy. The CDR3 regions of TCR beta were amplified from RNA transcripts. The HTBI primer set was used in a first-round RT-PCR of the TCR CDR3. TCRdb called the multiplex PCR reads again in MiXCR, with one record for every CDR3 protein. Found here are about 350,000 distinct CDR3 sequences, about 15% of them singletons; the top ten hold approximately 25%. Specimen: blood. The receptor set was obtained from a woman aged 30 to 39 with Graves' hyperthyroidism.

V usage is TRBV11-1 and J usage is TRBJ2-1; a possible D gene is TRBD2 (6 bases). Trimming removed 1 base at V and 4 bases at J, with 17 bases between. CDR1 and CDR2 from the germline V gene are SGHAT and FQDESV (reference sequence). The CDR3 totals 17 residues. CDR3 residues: CASSLEGGGSGYNEQFF. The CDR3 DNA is TGTGCCAGCAGCTTAGAAGGTGGAGGGAGCGGATACAATGAGCAGTTCTTC.

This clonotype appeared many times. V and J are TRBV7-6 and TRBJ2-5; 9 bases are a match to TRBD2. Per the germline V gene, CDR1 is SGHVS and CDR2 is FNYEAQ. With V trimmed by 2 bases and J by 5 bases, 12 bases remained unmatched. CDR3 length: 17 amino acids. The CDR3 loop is CASSLSASGIFRETQYF. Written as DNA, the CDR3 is TGTGCCAGCAGCTTATCGGCTAGCGGGATATTCAGGGAGACCCAGTACTTC.

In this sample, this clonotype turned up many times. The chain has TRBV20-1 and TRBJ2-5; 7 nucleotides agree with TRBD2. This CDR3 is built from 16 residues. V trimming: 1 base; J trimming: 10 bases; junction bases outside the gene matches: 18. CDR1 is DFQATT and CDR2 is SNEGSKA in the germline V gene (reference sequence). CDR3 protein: CSARATGRRSPASQYF. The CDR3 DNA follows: TGCAGTGCTAGAGCTACCGGGAGGCGGTCCCCGGCGAGCCAGTACTTC.

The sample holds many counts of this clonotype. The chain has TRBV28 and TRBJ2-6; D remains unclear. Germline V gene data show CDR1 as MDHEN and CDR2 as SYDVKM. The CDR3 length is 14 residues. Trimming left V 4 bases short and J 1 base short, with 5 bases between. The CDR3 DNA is TGTGCCAGCAGTTACATATCTGGGGCCAACGTCCTGACTTTC. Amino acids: CASSYISGANVLTF.

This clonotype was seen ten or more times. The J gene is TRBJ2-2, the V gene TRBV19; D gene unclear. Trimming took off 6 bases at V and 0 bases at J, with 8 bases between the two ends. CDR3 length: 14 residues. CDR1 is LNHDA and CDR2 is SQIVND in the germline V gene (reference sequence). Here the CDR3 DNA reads TGTGCCAGTAGCTTCCTAGCGAACACCGGGGAGCTGTTTTTT. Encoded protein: CASSFLANTGELFF.

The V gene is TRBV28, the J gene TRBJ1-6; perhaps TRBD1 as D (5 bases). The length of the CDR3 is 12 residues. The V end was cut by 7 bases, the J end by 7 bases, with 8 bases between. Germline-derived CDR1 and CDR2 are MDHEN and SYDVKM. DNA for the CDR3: TGTGCCAGCACCCGGGGGAATTCACCCCTCCACTTT. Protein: CASTRGNSPLHF.

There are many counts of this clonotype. CDR3 protein: CASSQAGQETQYF. CDR3 in DNA: TGTGCCAGCAGTCAGGCCGGACAAGAGACCCAGTACTTC. This chain connects TRBV28 to TRBJ2-5; D call uncertain. The CDR3 has 13 amino acids. V dropped 5 bases and J dropped 2 bases, with 9 bases sitting between them. Per germline, CDR1 MDHEN and CDR2 SYDVKM.

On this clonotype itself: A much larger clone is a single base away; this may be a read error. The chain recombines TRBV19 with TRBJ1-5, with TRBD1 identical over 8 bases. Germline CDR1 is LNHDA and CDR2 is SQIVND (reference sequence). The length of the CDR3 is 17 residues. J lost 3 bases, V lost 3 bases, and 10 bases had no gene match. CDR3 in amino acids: CASSMDGTGGFNQPQHF. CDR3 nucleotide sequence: TGTGCCAGTAGTATGGACGGGACAGGAGGCTTCAATCAGCCCCAGCATTTT.

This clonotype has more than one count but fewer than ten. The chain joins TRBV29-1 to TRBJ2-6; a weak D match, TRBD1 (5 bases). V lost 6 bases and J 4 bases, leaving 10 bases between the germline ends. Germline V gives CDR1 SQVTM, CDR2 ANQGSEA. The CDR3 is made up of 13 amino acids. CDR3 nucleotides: TGCAGCGTACAGGTGGAAGGGGCCAACGTCCTGACTTTC. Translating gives CSVQVEGANVLTF.

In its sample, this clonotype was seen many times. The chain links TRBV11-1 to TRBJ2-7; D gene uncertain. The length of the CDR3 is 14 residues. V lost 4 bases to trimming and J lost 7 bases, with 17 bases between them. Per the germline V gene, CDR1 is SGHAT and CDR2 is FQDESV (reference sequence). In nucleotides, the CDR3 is TGTGCCAGCAGCTCCAGGACCGGCCTCCGGGAGCAGTACTTC. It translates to CASSSRTGLREQYF.